Sequencing of this T cell receptor beta chain was carried out in a study of T cell responses to AZD1222 COVID-19 vaccine. TCRdb's copy holds only in-frame clones and misses some; the assay was immunoSEQ multiplex PCR. The data show some 180,000 clones, 85% to 95% seen once. Germline lookup yields CDR1 SGHTA and CDR2 FQGNSA. This CDR3 is 13 amino acids long. Trimming left V 5 bases short and J 7 bases short, with 12 bases between. The sequence was collected from an adult who received the AZD1222 COVID-19 vaccine. This specimen consisted of peripheral blood, obtained 28 days after the second AZD1222 dose. The V and J genes are TRBV7-2 and TRBJ1-5; D might be TRBD1 (6 bases). This CDR3 is CASSTQGRQPQHF. DNA of the CDR3: TGTGCCAGCAGCACTCAGGGGCGGCAGCCCCAGCATTTT.